These 5 T cell receptor beta chains were all obtained from the same sample, sequenced in a study of cytomegalovirus exposure and HLA in healthy donors. The PCR used 60 Vbeta and 13 Jbeta primers. The repertoire was sequenced with immunoSEQ multiplex PCR; TCRdb's copy has only in-frame clones and lacks some. The sample carries 100,000 to 120,000 clones, approximately 86% recorded once. Input material: PBMCs. The receptors were sampled from a man aged 18 to 30 in good health and CMV-seronegative.

This rearrangement joins TRBV4-3 to TRBJ2-5; 7 bases agree with TRBD2. The V and J ends lost 1 base and 1 base, in that order; junction bases with no gene match: 12. Per the germline V gene, CDR1 is LGHNA and CDR2 is YSLEER. The CDR3 is 18 amino acids. Here the CDR3 DNA reads TGCGCCAGCAGCCAAGGGTCTTTGGCTAGCGGCTTCCAAGAGACCCAGTACTTC. Protein product: CASSQGSLASGFQETQYF.

The gene calls are TRBV7-8 and TRBJ2-7, with D hard to call. V lost 5 bases and J lost 4, with 18 bases in between. In germline, CDR1 is SGHVS, CDR2 FQNEAQ. This CDR3 is built from 15 residues. The CDR3 spells CASSPAQSPVYEQYF. In DNA, the CDR3 is TGTGCCAGCAGCCCCGCCCAGTCCCCCGTGTACGAGCAGTACTTC.

J is TRBJ1-1 and V is TRBV28; D gene unclear. V lost 6 bases, J lost 2 bases, and 4 bases lay in between. Per germline, CDR1 MDHEN and CDR2 SYDVKM. The length of the CDR3 is 11 residues. In nucleotides, the CDR3 is TGTGCCAGCAGAGCAAACACTGAAGCTTTCTTT. Residues: CASRANTEAFF.

V gene TRBV6-1 combines with J gene TRBJ2-1; 8 nucleotides align to TRBD1. Per germline, CDR1 MNHNS and CDR2 SASEGT. CDR3 length: 14 amino acids. J was trimmed by 5 bases and V by 6 bases; bases with no gene match: 6. The CDR3 protein is CASRRTGRNNEQFF. The DNA for the CDR3 is TGTGCCAGCAGAAGGACAGGGCGGAACAATGAGCAGTTCTTC.

The gene calls are TRBV5-5 and TRBJ2-7, with D maybe TRBD2 (6 bases). V dropped 4 bases and J dropped 4 bases, with 15 bases sitting between them. The CDR3 sequence is 14 residues long. Looked up from germline, CDR1 is SGHKS and CDR2 is YYEKEE (reference sequence). CDR3 amino acids: CASSDLAYGYEQYF. The CDR3 DNA reads TGTGCCAGCAGCGATCTAGCGTACGGGTACGAGCAGTACTTC.